The TCR beta chain described here comes from a study of OX40 agonist ivuxolimab in advanced cancers. For the study at large: Dose-escalation patients had hepatocellular carcinoma, melanoma, renal cell or head and neck cancer. Mean age approximately 66 years, range about 23 to 80; approximately 80% male.

This clone was observed once. V lost 0 bases and J 1 base, leaving 14 bases between the germline ends. The CDR3 is made up of 16 amino acids. Germline V CDR1 and CDR2: SGHNT, YYREEE (reference sequence). Profiled with immunoSEQ multiplex PCR; TCRdb holds only in-frame clones, not every one. The repertoire includes roughly 67,000 clones, 86% of them detected once, and 0.68% sits in the top ten. The chain is built from TRBV5-4 and TRBJ2-7; D perhaps matches TRBD2 (7 bases). The source is an adult with an advanced solid tumor such as melanoma, head and neck, liver or kidney cancer. This sample comprised CD4+ or CD8+ T cells sorted from blood, obtained in a trial of the OX40 agonist ivuxolimab. CDR3 in amino acids: CASSLAKRGASYEQYF. As DNA, the CDR3 is TGTGCCAGCAGCTTGGCCAAACGGGGGGCGTCCTACGAGCAGTACTTC. Supplemented by reference TRBV5-4 and TRBJ2-7, the full variable domain reads ETGVTQSPTHLIKTRGQQVTLRCSSQSGHNTVSWYQQALGQGPQFIFQYYREEENGRGNFPPRFSGLQFPNYSSELNVNALELDDSALYLCASSLAKRGASYEQYFGPGTRLTVT.